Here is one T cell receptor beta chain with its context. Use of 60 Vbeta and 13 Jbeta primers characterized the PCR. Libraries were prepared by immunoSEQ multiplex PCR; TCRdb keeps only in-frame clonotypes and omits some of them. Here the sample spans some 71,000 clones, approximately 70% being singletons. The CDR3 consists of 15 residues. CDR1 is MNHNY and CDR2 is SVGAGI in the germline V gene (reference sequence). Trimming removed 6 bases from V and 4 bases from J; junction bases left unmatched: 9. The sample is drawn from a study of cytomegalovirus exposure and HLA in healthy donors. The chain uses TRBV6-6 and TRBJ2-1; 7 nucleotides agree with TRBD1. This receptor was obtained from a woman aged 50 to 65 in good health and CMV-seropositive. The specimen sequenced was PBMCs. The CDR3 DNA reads TGTGCCAGCAGAGACGAAGGGGGCTTATACAATGAGCAGTTCTTC. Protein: CASRDEGGLYNEQFF.